The 30 T cell receptor beta chains given below trace back to one sample, sequenced in a study of CD8+ T cells in alopecia areata. cDNA reverse transcribed from extracted RNA served as the sequencing template. Produced via immunoSEQ multiplex PCR; TCRdb's table is partial and in-frame only. Of 90,000 to 100,000 clones in the sample, 35% to 50% were seen once. The sample was CD4+ T cells sorted from blood. The receptors were sampled from a human donor with alopecia areata.

This clone occurred a few times. The chain uses TRBV7-2 and TRBJ1-4; TRBD1 aligns across 9 bases. This CDR3 is 14 amino acids long. The germline V gene encodes CDR1 SGHTA and CDR2 FQGNSA. V shed 3 bases, J shed 5 bases, and the junction held 1 base outside the gene matches. CDR3 nucleotide sequence: TGTGCCAGCAGCTTTGGGACAGGGAATGAAAAACTGTTTTTT. Its protein is CASSFGTGNEKLFF.

This chain uses TRBV20-1 with TRBJ1-1; D is unclear. CDR1 and CDR2 from the germline V gene are DFQATT and SNEGSKA (reference sequence). The CDR3 extends over 10 amino acids. Trimming removed 7 bases from V and 8 bases from J, with 11 bases in between. As DNA, the CDR3 is TGCAGTGGGCTTTCTCGGGAAGCTTTCTTT. Translation: CSGLSREAFF.

This clone was detected only a few times. This sample includes further DNA sequences coding for the same CDR3. The V gene is TRBV7-2, the J gene TRBJ2-7; no reliable D call. The CDR3 totals 12 residues. V gave up 3 bases and J gave up 3 bases, with 6 bases separating them. CDR1 SGHTA and CDR2 FQGNSA come from the germline V gene. DNA of the CDR3: TGTGCCAGCAGCTTGCCAGGCTACGAGCAGTACTTC. As protein: CASSLPGYEQYF.

This clone came up once. This chain links TRBV30 with TRBJ2-1; TRBD2 matches at 11 bases. Per the germline V gene, CDR1 is GTSNPN and CDR2 is SVGIG (reference sequence). Unmatched junction bases numbered 15, after V lost 5 bases and J lost 9 bases. This CDR3 comprises 16 residues. This CDR3 reads CAWHKELAGAGSEQFF. CDR3 sequence (DNA): TGTGCCTGGCATAAAGAACTAGCGGGAGCGGGTAGTGAGCAGTTCTTC.

CDR3 loop: CASSFSPFYEQYF. In DNA form, the CDR3 reads TGCGCCAGCAGCTTCTCCCCTTTCTACGAGCAGTACTTC. The gene calls are TRBV5-1 and TRBJ2-7, with D unresolved. The CDR3 is 13 amino acids. The germline CDR1 and CDR2 sequences are SGHRS and YFSETQ. Between the trimmed V and J ends, which lost 2 bases and 3 bases, there was a span of 9 bases. Using reference TRBV5-1 and TRBJ2-7 for the parts outside the CDR3, the full variable domain is KAGVTQTPRYLIKTRGQQVTLSCSPISGHRSVSWYQQTPGQGLQFLFEYFSETQRNKGNFPGRFSGRQFSNSRSEMNVSTLELGDSALYLCASSFSPFYEQYFGPGTRLTVT.

The V call is TRBV4-3, the J call TRBJ2-1, with D unclear. Between the trimmed V and J ends, which lost 0 bases and 6 bases, there was a span of 6 bases. The CDR3 is made up of 13 amino acids. The V gene's germline CDR1 is LGHNA and CDR2 YSLEER. For the CDR3, the DNA is TGCGCCAGCAGCCAAGAACTCCGCAATGAGCAGTTCTTC. It is translated as CASSQELRNEQFF.

The J gene is TRBJ2-1, the V gene TRBV2, with D possibly called TRBD1 or TRBD2 (5 bases each). The CDR3 extends over 11 amino acids. V was trimmed by 6 bases and J by 15 bases, leaving 15 bases between them. The germline V gene encodes CDR1 SNHLY and CDR2 FYNNEI. Written as DNA, the CDR3 is TGTGCCAGCAGGTTGGGGGTACAAGCGTTCTTC. Amino acid sequence: CASRLGVQAFF.

This clone was found once. The CDR3 sequence is CSVASGGATDTQYF. The CDR3, as DNA: TGCAGCGTTGCTAGCGGGGGGGCCACAGATACGCAGTATTTT. The chain has TRBV29-1 and TRBJ2-3; 12 bases match TRBD2. Losses at the gene ends were 4 bases for V and 2 bases for J; bases not matched to a gene: 1. This CDR3 spans 14 amino acids. Germline V CDR1 and CDR2: SQVTM, ANQGSEA.

The rearrangement links TRBV2 to TRBJ2-7; 8 bases line up with TRBD2. The trim removed 6 bases at V and 3 bases at J, leaving 10 bases unmatched. The CDR3 covers 15 residues. Germline V gene lookup returns CDR1 SNHLY and CDR2 FYNNEI. In DNA, the CDR3 is TGTGCCAGCAGGGGTGGACTAGCCTCCGACTACGAGCAGTACTTC. Amino acid sequence: CASRGGLASDYEQYF.

The V call is TRBV7-2, the J call TRBJ2-3; no firm D call. V lost 4 bases and J lost 0, with 5 bases in between. The CDR3 loop spans 13 amino acids. The germline V gene encodes CDR1 SGHTA and CDR2 FQGNSA. This CDR3 reads CASSSPSTDTQYF. CDR3 sequence (DNA): TGTGCCAGCAGCTCACCTAGCACAGATACGCAGTATTTT.

The rearrangement joins TRBV5-6 to TRBJ2-7; 8 bases map to TRBD1. The CDR3 contains 13 residues. V gave up 4 bases and J gave up 9 bases; unmatched junction bases: 9. CDR1 and CDR2 (germline): SGHDT, YYEEEE. The CDR3 DNA follows: TGTGCCAGCAGCCTGGACAGGGCAAGGTGGCAGTACTTC. It translates to CASSLDRARWQYF.

The chain combines TRBV29-1 with TRBJ2-4, with 8 bases fitting TRBD1. V was clipped by 1 base and J by 3 bases; unmatched bases: 2. The CDR3 is 14 residues long. CDR1 is SQVTM, CDR2 ANQGSEA, per germline. The CDR3 DNA reads TGCAGCGTTGAAGTGACAGGGGTCAAAAACATTCAGTACTTC. Protein: CSVEVTGVKNIQYF. Full variable domain (rest looked up from reference TRBV29-1 and TRBJ2-4): SAVISQKPSRDICQRGTSLTIQCQVDSQVTMMFWYRQQPGQSLTLIATANQGSEATYESGFVIDKFPISRPNLTFSTLTVSNMSPEDSSIYLCSVEVTGVKNIQYFGAGTRLSVL.

The chain uses TRBV25-1 and TRBJ1-5; 8 nucleotides match TRBD1. Per germline, CDR1 MGHDK and CDR2 SYGVNS. V shed 5 bases, J shed 12 bases, and the junction held 6 bases outside the gene matches. The CDR3 is 12 residues long. The CDR3 protein is CASSYTGGLQHF. CDR3 coding DNA: TGTGCCAGCAGTTACACAGGGGGGCTCCAGCATTTT.

V gene TRBV11-2 combines with J gene TRBJ2-3; D possibly corresponds to TRBD2 (5 bases). V lost 0 bases and J 4 bases, leaving 11 bases between the germline ends. Germline V gene data show CDR1 as SGHAT and CDR2 as FQNNGV. The CDR3 loop spans 15 amino acids. CDR3 sequence reads: CASSLDSLRADTQYF. The CDR3 DNA follows: TGTGCCAGCAGCTTAGATTCCTTGAGGGCAGATACGCAGTATTTT.

This clone was detected only a few times. The chain couples TRBV29-1 to TRBJ2-5; 7 bases are shared with TRBD2. In germline, CDR1 is SQVTM, CDR2 ANQGSEA. The J segment lost 0 bases and the V segment lost 2 bases, leaving 9 bases of the junction unmatched. The CDR3 is 16 amino acids. As DNA, the CDR3 is TGCAGCGTTGAAAACCTAGCGGCCCCTAACCAAGAGACCCAGTACTTC. It yields the protein CSVENLAAPNQETQYF. Full variable domain (missing parts from reference TRBV29-1 and TRBJ2-5): SAVISQKPSRDICQRGTSLTIQCQVDSQVTMMFWYRQQPGQSLTLIATANQGSEATYESGFVIDKFPISRPNLTFSTLTVSNMSPEDSSIYLCSVENLAAPNQETQYFGPGTRLLVL.

Only a few counts were recorded for this clone. At one boundary the junction diverges from the germline segment, which might be a read error. The chain is built from TRBV7-2 and TRBJ2-1; D may be TRBD2 (6 bases). CDR1 is SGHTA and CDR2 is FQGNSA in the germline V gene. The CDR3 is made up of 15 amino acids. The CDR3 DNA is TGTGCCAGCAGCTCCGATACTAGCTCCCACAATGAGCAGTTCTTC. This translates into CASSSDTSSHNEQFF.

There are a few counts of this clone. This rearrangement joins TRBV11-2 to TRBJ2-6; possible D gene TRBD2, 5 bases. The CDR3 has 15 amino acids. Deletions cut 5 bases from V and 0 bases from J, with 8 bases between. The germline CDR1 and CDR2 sequences are SGHAT and FQNNGV. CDR3 coding DNA: TGTGCCAGCAGCCCACGGGGCTCTGGGGCCAACGTCCTGACTTTC. Encoded protein: CASSPRGSGANVLTF.

The chain is built from TRBV5-1 and TRBJ2-2, with 9 nucleotides matching TRBD2. This CDR3 contains 16 residues. The germline V gene encodes CDR1 SGHRS and CDR2 YFSETQ. After removal of 2 bases from V and 0 bases from J, the junction contained 2 bases not matched to a gene. The CDR3 DNA follows: TGCGCCAGCAGCTTTAGCGGGGGAGCGAACACCGGGGAGCTGTTTTTT. This gives the protein CASSFSGGANTGELFF.

This chain joins TRBV30 and TRBJ1-1; D unresolved. Trimming cost V 1 base and J 4 bases, with 13 bases left between them. The CDR3 sequence is 14 residues long. CDR1 and CDR2 from the germline V gene are GTSNPN and SVGIG (reference sequence). This CDR3 is CAWSAVGRGTEAFF. The CDR3 DNA sequence: TGTGCCTGGAGTGCAGTTGGGAGAGGCACTGAAGCTTTCTTT.

This clone showed up just a few times. The rearrangement links TRBV29-1 to TRBJ1-1; weak D call: TRBD1 (6 bases). Between the trimmed V and J ends, which lost 7 bases and 3 bases, there was a span of 15 bases. Per the germline V gene, CDR1 is SQVTM and CDR2 is ANQGSEA. CDR3 length: 13 residues. The CDR3 sequence is CSAKAQGHTEAFF. The CDR3 bases are TGCAGCGCCAAAGCACAGGGTCACACTGAAGCTTTCTTT.

The chain has TRBV29-1 and TRBJ2-4; possible D gene TRBD2, 5 bases. This CDR3 region has 13 residues. The V end lost 4 bases, the J end lost 8 bases, and 15 bases lay between the germline ends. CDR1 is SQVTM and CDR2 is ANQGSEA in the germline V gene. The CDR3, as DNA: TGCAGCGTTGTTGAGGGAAAGCAGTACATTCAGTACTTC. Protein product: CSVVEGKQYIQYF. Based on the CDR3 plus reference TRBV29-1 and TRBJ2-4, the full variable domain is SAVISQKPSRDICQRGTSLTIQCQVDSQVTMMFWYRQQPGQSLTLIATANQGSEATYESGFVIDKFPISRPNLTFSTLTVSNMSPEDSSIYLCSVVEGKQYIQYFGAGTRLSVL.

V usage is TRBV11-2 and J usage is TRBJ2-1; D possibly corresponds to TRBD2 (5 bases). Germline-derived CDR1 and CDR2 are SGHAT and FQNNGV. Trimming removed 5 bases at V and 0 bases at J, with 8 bases between. The CDR3 sequence is 14 residues long. CDR3 DNA sequence: TGTGCCAGCAGCCGACTAACCTCCTACAATGAGCAGTTCTTC. It encodes CASSRLTSYNEQFF. The full variable domain, completed using reference TRBV11-2 and TRBJ2-1, is EAGVAQSPRYKIIEKRQSVAFWCNPISGHATLYWYQQILGQGPKLLIQFQNNGVVDDSQLPKDRFSAERLKGVDSTLKIQPAKLEDSAVYLCASSRLTSYNEQFFGPGTRLTVL.

This clone was counted a single time. The chain couples TRBV5-4 to TRBJ2-5; the D gene is possibly TRBD1 (5 bases). The germline gives CDR1 SGHNT, CDR2 YYREEE (reference sequence). This CDR3 contains 14 residues. V lost 4 bases, J lost 0 bases, and 10 bases lay in between. This CDR3 is CASSPRQYQETQYF. The CDR3 coding sequence is TGTGCCAGCAGCCCTCGACAGTACCAAGAGACCCAGTACTTC.

This clone showed up just once. The CDR3 DNA sequence: TGTGCCTGGAGTGGGGTCGGTGGTACAGATACGCAGTATTTT. Translated, it gives CAWSGVGGTDTQYF. The chain has TRBV30 and TRBJ2-3; D gene uncertain. The germline V gene encodes CDR1 GTSNPN and CDR2 SVGIG (reference sequence). The CDR3 is 14 residues long. V gave up 1 base and J gave up 3 bases, with 11 bases separating them.

The CDR3 DNA is TGCGCCAGCAATCGGGGGGCGAGATCTTTTCTAGACTACGAGCAGTACTTC. This sequence encodes CASNRGARSFLDYEQYF. V usage is TRBV23-1 and J usage is TRBJ2-7; a possible D gene is TRBD2 (7 bases). TRBV23-1 is sorted into the ORF group, with uncertain function. The CDR3 consists of 17 residues. Trimming pared 7 bases from V and 3 bases from J, leaving 25 bases between.

This chain joins TRBV29-1 and TRBJ1-5; the D is unclear. With 4 bases removed from V and 6 bases from J, the gap between germline ends came to 16 bases. The CDR3 extends over 14 amino acids. Germline loops: CDR1 SQVTM, CDR2 ANQGSEA. CDR3 sequence reads: CSVAPTGDGQPQHF. In nucleotides, the CDR3 is TGCAGCGTTGCCCCCACGGGAGACGGTCAGCCCCAGCATTTT. The full variable domain, rest sourced from reference TRBV29-1 and TRBJ1-5, is SAVISQKPSRDICQRGTSLTIQCQVDSQVTMMFWYRQQPGQSLTLIATANQGSEATYESGFVIDKFPISRPNLTFSTLTVSNMSPEDSSIYLCSVAPTGDGQPQHFGDGTRLSIL.

This clone was seen only a few times. The chain combines TRBV7-3 with TRBJ2-1, with D possibly being TRBD1 or TRBD2 (6 bases each). CDR1 and CDR2 (germline): SGHTA, FQGTGA. The CDR3 has 16 amino acids. Trimming pared 6 bases from V and 4 bases from J, leaving 19 bases between. The CDR3 loop reads CASSHPLGGRYNEQFF. The CDR3 DNA sequence: TGTGCCAGCAGTCACCCTCTCGGGGGCCGATACAATGAGCAGTTCTTC.

The chain combines TRBV6-5 with TRBJ2-1; D is undetermined. Trimming cost V 5 bases and J 7 bases, with 9 bases left between them. The CDR3 has 12 amino acids. Germline CDR1 is MNHEY and CDR2 is SVGAGI. The CDR3 coding sequence is TGTGCCAGCAGTCGCGCTGGGAATGAGCAGTTCTTC. This gives the protein CASSRAGNEQFF.

V gene TRBV29-1 combines with J gene TRBJ2-5, with TRBD2 matching 10 bases. Per germline, CDR1 SQVTM and CDR2 ANQGSEA. The CDR3 covers 13 residues. V was pared by 5 bases and J by 5 bases, with 5 bases of the junction left unmatched. In DNA, the CDR3 is TGCAGCGTTAGCGGGAGGGCCGCTGAGACCCAGTACTTC. Translated, it gives CSVSGRAAETQYF.

This clone was found a few times. The chain joins TRBV29-1 to TRBJ2-7; D perhaps matches TRBD2 (5 bases). The CDR3 is made up of 13 amino acids. V lost 6 bases, J lost 0 bases, and 12 bases lay in between. Germline CDR1 and CDR2: SQVTM and ANQGSEA. The CDR3 DNA reads as TGCAGCGTCCGAGGACTTGTCTCCTACGAGCAGTACTTC. Translating it yields CSVRGLVSYEQYF.